This entry lists 29 T cell receptor beta chains sequenced from one sample in a study of blood T cell repertoires in COVID-19. The protocol was immunoSEQ multiplex PCR, while the TCRdb copy is restricted to in-frame clones and leaves out a portion. The data show about 260,000 clones, around 92% seen once. Sequencing was done on a sample of peripheral blood. Receptor source: a person aged 18 to 30 with COVID-19, enrolled during active disease.

The CDR3 DNA sequence: TGTGCCACCAGTGATTTGGACCCTAGCTCCTACAATGAGCAGTTCTTC. Translation: CATSDLDPSSYNEQFF. The chain couples TRBV24-1 to TRBJ2-1; no clear D. CDR1 is KGHDR, CDR2 SFDVKD, per germline. Trimming removed 0 bases at V and 0 bases at J, with 8 bases between. The CDR3 extends over 16 amino acids.

Here the CDR3 DNA reads TGTGCCAGCAGCGAGGACTCAGGGGGCTTATGGGGGAACACTGAAGCTTTCTTT. It yields the protein CASSEDSGGLWGNTEAFF. This sequence joins TRBV5-6 and TRBJ1-1; 8 positions match TRBD1. Per germline, CDR1 SGHDT and CDR2 YYEEEE. Unmatched junction bases numbered 15, after V lost 4 bases and J lost 1 base. The CDR3 has 18 residues.

This sequence joins TRBV4-1 and TRBJ2-2, with TRBD1 matching over 8 bases. The CDR3 covers 19 residues. V gave up 0 bases and J gave up 5 bases; unmatched junction bases: 14. The V gene's germline CDR1 is MGHRA and CDR2 YSYEKL. CDR3 amino acids: CASSQDRTGGKVLTGELFF. The CDR3 bases are TGCGCCAGCAGCCAAGATAGAACAGGGGGTAAAGTACTGACCGGGGAGCTGTTTTTT.

The chain combines TRBV5-4 with TRBJ2-7; D remains ambiguous. V lost 0 bases, J lost 6 bases, and 13 bases lay in between. Germline CDR1 is SGHNT and CDR2 is YYREEE (reference sequence). The CDR3 runs 14 residues. CDR3 region: CASSLGPPGGEQYF. In DNA form, the CDR3 reads TGTGCCAGCAGCTTGGGACCTCCGGGTGGCGAGCAGTACTTC.

The chain links TRBV7-6 to TRBJ2-3, with TRBD1 matching over 8 bases. The CDR3 consists of 14 residues. Germline CDR1 reads SGHVS; CDR2 reads FNYEAQ. The trim removed 4 bases at V and 1 base at J, leaving 1 base unmatched. CDR3 loop: CASSSGQGTDTQYF. DNA of the CDR3: TGTGCCAGCAGCTCGGGACAGGGCACAGATACGCAGTATTTT.

This chain connects TRBV5-4 to TRBJ2-3, with TRBD1 identical over 9 bases. This CDR3 contains 16 residues. Germline V gene sequence: CDR1 SGHNT, CDR2 YYREEE (reference sequence). Trimming removed 4 bases from V and 2 bases from J; junction bases left unmatched: 8. CDR3 nucleotide sequence: TGTGCCAGCAGCCAAGCCGGGACAGGGAACACAGATACGCAGTATTTT. Amino acids: CASSQAGTGNTDTQYF.

The chain employs TRBV18 and TRBJ2-7, with D perhaps TRBD2 (6 bases). CDR1 and CDR2 from the germline V gene are KGHSH and LQKENI. The CDR3 is 15 residues long. The ends were cut back, 2 bases at V and 7 bases at J, with 18 bases in the middle. Here the CDR3 DNA reads TGTGCCAGCTCACCAGCGGGGAGAAGTCCGGAGGAGCAGTACTTC. Translating it yields CASSPAGRSPEEQYF. The full variable domain, in which reference TRBV18 and TRBJ2-7 provide the parts outside the CDR3, is NAGVMQNPRHLVRRRGQEARLRCSPMKGHSHVYWYRQLPEEGLKFMVYLQKENIIDESGMPKERFSAEFPKEGPSILRIQQVVRGDSAAYFCASSPAGRSPEEQYFGPGTRLTVT.

This clone was detected only a few times. The V call is TRBV5-8, the J call TRBJ2-7; maybe TRBD2 (5 bases). Germline V gene lookup returns CDR1 SGHTS and CDR2 YDEGEE. Trimming removed 0 bases from V and 1 base from J, with 11 bases in between. The CDR3 is 15 amino acids. The CDR3 here is CASSLGVASSYEQYF. CDR3 DNA sequence: TGTGCCAGCAGCTTGGGGGTAGCGAGTTCCTACGAGCAGTACTTC.

Only a few counts were recorded for this clone. The CDR3 spells CASSQGQAGETQYF. Here the CDR3 DNA reads TGCGCCAGCAGCCAGGGACAGGCAGGAGAGACCCAGTACTTC. The chain has TRBV5-1 and TRBJ2-5; 8 nucleotides agree with TRBD1. Germline V CDR1 and CDR2: SGHRS, YFSETQ. The CDR3 runs 14 residues. Germline trimming cut 4 bases from V and 4 bases from J; bases unmatched to any gene: 6.

This chain's CDR3 is CASSGIGTSGHNEQFF. CDR3 in DNA: TGTGCCAGCAGTGGAATCGGGACTAGCGGACACAATGAGCAGTTCTTC. This rearrangement joins TRBV6-1 to TRBJ2-1; the match to TRBD2 covers 11 bases. CDR1 MNHNS and CDR2 SASEGT come from the germline V gene. V lost 4 bases to trimming and J lost 5 bases; unmatched junction nucleotides: 7. The CDR3 length is 16 residues.

This sequence joins TRBV24-1 and TRBJ2-3; 10 nucleotides line up with TRBD2. CDR1 is KGHDR and CDR2 is SFDVKD in the germline V gene. V gave up 0 bases and J gave up 6 bases; unmatched junction bases: 8. The CDR3 totals 17 residues. CDR3 loop: CATSDLPSGSRGDTQYF. The CDR3 nucleotides are TGTGCCACCAGTGATTTGCCTAGCGGGAGCCGAGGGGATACGCAGTATTTT.

The chain couples TRBV4-1 to TRBJ2-7; 9 nucleotides line up with TRBD1. This CDR3 is built from 16 residues. V was pared by 5 bases and J by 3 bases, with 11 bases of the junction left unmatched. Germline V CDR1 and CDR2: MGHRA, YSYEKL. The CDR3 DNA is TGCGCCAGCAGCTTTTCCCCGGGACAGGGATACTACGAGCAGTACTTC. Translated, it gives CASSFSPGQGYYEQYF.

The V call is TRBV12-3 or TRBV12-4, the J call TRBJ1-1, with unresolved D. Between the trimmed V and J ends, which lost 5 bases and 4 bases, there was a span of 11 bases. The CDR3 covers 13 residues. CDR3 DNA: TGTGCCAGCAGTCGAGGGAGTTTCACTGAAGCTTTCTTT. The encoded protein is CASSRGSFTEAFF.

This clone was observed a single time. This chain links TRBV27 with TRBJ1-2, with 8 positions matching TRBD1. V lost 8 bases and J lost 6; bases outside the gene matches: 5. From germline, CDR1 is MNHEY and CDR2 SMNVEV (reference sequence). This CDR3 spans 12 amino acids. The CDR3 here is CASGRTGNGYTF. As DNA, the CDR3 is TGTGCCAGCGGAAGGACAGGGAATGGCTACACCTTC.

The rearrangement uses TRBV27 and TRBJ2-4, with D possibly matching TRBD1 (6 bases). From germline, CDR1 is MNHEY and CDR2 SMNVEV (reference sequence). Trimming took 6 bases from V and 0 from J, leaving 12 bases between them. The CDR3 loop spans 15 amino acids. The CDR3 protein is CASRPGTIAKNIQYF. CDR3 sequence (DNA): TGTGCCAGCAGGCCCGGGACAATAGCCAAAAACATTCAGTACTTC.

This clone is a singleton in its sample. The V call is TRBV4-1, the J call TRBJ1-2; D is uncertain. The CDR3 totals 13 residues. Germline V gene data show CDR1 as MGHRA and CDR2 as YSYEKL. V lost 4 bases to trimming and J lost 4 bases, with 10 bases between them. This chain's CDR3 is CASSRTESYGYTF. The CDR3 DNA sequence: TGCGCCAGCAGCCGAACAGAATCCTATGGCTACACCTTC.

The chain employs TRBV6-6 and TRBJ2-3; 8 nucleotides match TRBD2. Losses at the gene ends were 4 bases for V and 5 bases for J; bases not matched to a gene: 11. The CDR3 loop spans 16 amino acids. In germline, CDR1 is MNHNY, CDR2 SVGAGI (reference sequence). In DNA form, the CDR3 reads TGTGCCAGCAGTTTGGCTAGCGGGCCCCTCGGAGATACGCAGTATTTT. Translation gives CASSLASGPLGDTQYF.

V gene TRBV24-1 combines with J gene TRBJ2-1, with TRBD2 identical over 10 bases. This CDR3 region has 14 residues. Per the germline V gene, CDR1 is KGHDR and CDR2 is SFDVKD. Losses at the gene ends were 7 bases for V and 8 bases for J; bases not matched to a gene: 7. The CDR3 reads CATRPSGSEDEQFF. The CDR3 nucleotides are TGTGCCACCAGACCTAGCGGGAGTGAAGATGAGCAGTTCTTC.

The rearrangement links TRBV5-6 to TRBJ1-2; D unresolved. CDR1 and CDR2 (germline): SGHDT, YYEEEE. V dropped 6 bases and J dropped 6 bases, with 15 bases sitting between them. The CDR3 totals 13 residues. The CDR3 spells CASNPGGWDGYTF. The CDR3 DNA reads TGTGCCAGCAACCCGGGAGGATGGGATGGCTACACCTTC.

The chain uses TRBV4-3 and TRBJ2-5, with D hard to call. This CDR3 contains 14 residues. Germline V CDR1 and CDR2: LGHNA, YSLEER. The V end was cut by 0 bases, the J end by 5 bases, with 10 bases between. The DNA of the CDR3 is TGCGCCAGCAGCCAAGATTTAGTGCGCGAGACCCAGTACTTC. It is translated as CASSQDLVRETQYF.

CDR3 protein: CASSLEGLLAGVLNNEQFF. Here the CDR3 DNA reads TGCGCCAGCAGCTTGGAGGGACTTCTAGCGGGAGTGTTGAACAATGAGCAGTTCTTC. The gene calls are TRBV5-1 and TRBJ2-1, with 10 bases aligning to TRBD2. Germline V CDR1 and CDR2: SGHRS, YFSETQ. Trimming removed 0 bases from V and 5 bases from J; junction bases left unmatched: 14. The CDR3 has 19 amino acids.

This chain joins TRBV10-1 and TRBJ1-3; 8 nucleotides line up with TRBD1. Germline lookup yields CDR1 WNHNN and CDR2 SYGVQD (reference sequence). J was trimmed by 3 bases and V by 1 base; bases with no gene match: 11. CDR3 size: 18 residues. As DNA, the CDR3 is TGCGCCAGCAGTGAGTTTTCGAGAGCAGGGGGCGATGGAAACACCATATATTTT. This codes for CASSEFSRAGGDGNTIYF.

The rearrangement links TRBV23-1 to TRBJ2-3; D not resolved. TRBV23-1 is sorted into the ORF group, with uncertain function. The V end was cut by 10 bases, the J end by 0 bases, with 11 bases between. The CDR3 is 13 amino acids. CDR3 in amino acids: CAISFCSTDTQYF. As DNA, the CDR3 is TGCGCCATCTCTTTTTGTAGCACAGATACGCAGTATTTT.

This chain uses TRBV5-6 with TRBJ2-5, with TRBD1 as a possible D gene (6 bases). This CDR3 region has 14 residues. From germline, CDR1 is SGHDT and CDR2 YYEEEE. V was cut by 0 bases and J by 1 base, with 7 bases left in between. CDR3 DNA: TGTGCCAGCAGCTTGGTAGGGGGCCAAGAGACCCAGTACTTC. Its protein is CASSLVGGQETQYF.

This clone was picked up one time. The chain employs TRBV27 and TRBJ2-5, with D possibly TRBD2 on 6 matching bases. Germline lookup yields CDR1 MNHEY and CDR2 SMNVEV (reference sequence). CDR3 length: 14 amino acids. Trimming shortened V by 1 base and J by 9 bases, and 15 bases separated the two germline ends. CDR3 region: CASSLLGGSEPQYF. CDR3 bases: TGTGCCAGCAGTTTATTAGGAGGGTCCGAGCCCCAGTACTTC.

The J gene is TRBJ2-2, the V gene TRBV7-2; 11 bases are shared with TRBD2. V shed 3 bases and J 5 bases; nucleotides not matched to a gene: 5. The CDR3 sequence is 16 residues long. Germline V gives CDR1 SGHTA, CDR2 FQGNSA. The CDR3 nucleotides are TGTGCCAGCAGCTTTCTAGCGGGAGGAGGAACCGGGGAGCTGTTTTTT. Translated, it gives CASSFLAGGGTGELFF.

The chain recombines TRBV18 with TRBJ1-5; tentatively, D is TRBD1 (5 bases). Trimming stripped 5 bases from V and 2 bases from J, with 13 bases between. CDR1 is KGHSH, CDR2 LQKENI, per germline. CDR3 length: 15 residues. CDR3 sequence: CASSTNRGGNQPQHF. In DNA, the CDR3 is TGTGCCAGCTCAACGAATCGGGGGGGCAATCAGCCCCAGCATTTT.

The chain uses TRBV7-9 and TRBJ2-7; 7 nucleotides line up with TRBD2. Germline CDR1 reads SEHNR; CDR2 reads FQNEAQ (reference sequence). The CDR3 has 16 amino acids. The V segment lost 4 bases and the J segment 0 bases; nucleotides outside the gene matches: 9. The CDR3 reads CASSWGGTRRSYEQYF. The CDR3 nucleotides are TGTGCCAGCAGCTGGGGGGGGACTCGCCGCTCCTACGAGCAGTACTTC. The full variable domain, completed using reference TRBV7-9 and TRBJ2-7, is DTGVSQNPRHKITKRGQNVTFRCDPISEHNRLYWYRQTLGQGPEFLTYFQNEAQLEKSRLLSDRFSAERPKGSFSTLEIQRTEQGDSAMYLCASSWGGTRRSYEQYFGPGTRLTVT.

The chain is built from TRBV9 and TRBJ2-3, with TRBD1 matching over 7 bases. Germline CDR1 and CDR2: SGDLS and YYNGEE. With V trimmed by 4 bases and J by 0 bases, 5 bases remained unmatched. The CDR3 sequence is 15 residues long. CDR3 DNA: TGTGCCAGCAGCCCCGGACAGGACAGCACAGATACGCAGTATTTT. Translating it yields CASSPGQDSTDTQYF.